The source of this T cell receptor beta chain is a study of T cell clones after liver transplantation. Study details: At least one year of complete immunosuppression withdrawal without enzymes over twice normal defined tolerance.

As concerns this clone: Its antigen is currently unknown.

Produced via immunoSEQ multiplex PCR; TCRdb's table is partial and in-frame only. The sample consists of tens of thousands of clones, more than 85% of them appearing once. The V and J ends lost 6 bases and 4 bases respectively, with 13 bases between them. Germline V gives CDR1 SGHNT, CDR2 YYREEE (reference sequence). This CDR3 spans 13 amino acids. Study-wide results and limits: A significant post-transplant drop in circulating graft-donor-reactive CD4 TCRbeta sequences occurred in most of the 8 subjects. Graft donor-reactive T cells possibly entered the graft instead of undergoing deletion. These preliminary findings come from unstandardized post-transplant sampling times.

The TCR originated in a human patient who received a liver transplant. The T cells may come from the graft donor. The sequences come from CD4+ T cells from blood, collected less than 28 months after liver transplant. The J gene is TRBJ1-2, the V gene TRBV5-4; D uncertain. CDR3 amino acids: CASTNQSVYGYTF. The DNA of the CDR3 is TGTGCCAGCACCAACCAATCAGTCTATGGCTACACCTTC.